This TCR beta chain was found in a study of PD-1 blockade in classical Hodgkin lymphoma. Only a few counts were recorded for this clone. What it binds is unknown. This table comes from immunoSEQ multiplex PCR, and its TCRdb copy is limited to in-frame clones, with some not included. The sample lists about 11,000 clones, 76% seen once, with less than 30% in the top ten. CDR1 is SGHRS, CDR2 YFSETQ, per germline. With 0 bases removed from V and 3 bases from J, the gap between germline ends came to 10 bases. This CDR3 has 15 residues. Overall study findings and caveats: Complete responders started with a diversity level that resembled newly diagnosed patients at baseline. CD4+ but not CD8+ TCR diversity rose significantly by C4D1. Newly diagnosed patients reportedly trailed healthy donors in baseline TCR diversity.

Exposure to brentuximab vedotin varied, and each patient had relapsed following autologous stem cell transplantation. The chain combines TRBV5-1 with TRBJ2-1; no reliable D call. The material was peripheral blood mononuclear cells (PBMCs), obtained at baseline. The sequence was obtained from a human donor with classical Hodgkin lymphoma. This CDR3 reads CASSLAAVNYNEQFF. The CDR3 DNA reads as TGCGCCAGCAGCTTGGCGGCAGTCAACTACAATGAGCAGTTCTTC.